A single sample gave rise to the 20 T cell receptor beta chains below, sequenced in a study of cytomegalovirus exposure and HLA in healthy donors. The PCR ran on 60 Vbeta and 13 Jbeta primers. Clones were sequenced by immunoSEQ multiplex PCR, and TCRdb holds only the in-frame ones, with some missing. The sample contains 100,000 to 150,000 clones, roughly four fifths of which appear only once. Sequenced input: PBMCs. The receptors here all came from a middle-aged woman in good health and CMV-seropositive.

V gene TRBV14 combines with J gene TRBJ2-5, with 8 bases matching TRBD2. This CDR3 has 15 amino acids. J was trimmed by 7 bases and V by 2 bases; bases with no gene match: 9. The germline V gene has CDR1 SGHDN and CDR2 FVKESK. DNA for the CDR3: TGTGCCAGCAGCCAACAGCGGGGGCAATGGGGGACCCAGTACTTC. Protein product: CASSQQRGQWGTQYF.

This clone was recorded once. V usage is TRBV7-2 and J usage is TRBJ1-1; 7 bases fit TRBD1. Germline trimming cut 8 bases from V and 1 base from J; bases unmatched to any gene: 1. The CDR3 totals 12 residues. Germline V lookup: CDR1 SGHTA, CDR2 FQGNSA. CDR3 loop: CASSGGNTEAFF. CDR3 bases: TGTGCCAGCTCAGGGGGGAACACTGAAGCTTTCTTT.

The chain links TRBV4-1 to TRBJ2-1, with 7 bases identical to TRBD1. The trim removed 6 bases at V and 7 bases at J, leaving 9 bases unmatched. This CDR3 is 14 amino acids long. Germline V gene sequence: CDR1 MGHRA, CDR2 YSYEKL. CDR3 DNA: TGCGCCAGCAGTGGGACAGAGGTAGGGAATGAGCAGTTCTTC. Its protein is CASSGTEVGNEQFF.

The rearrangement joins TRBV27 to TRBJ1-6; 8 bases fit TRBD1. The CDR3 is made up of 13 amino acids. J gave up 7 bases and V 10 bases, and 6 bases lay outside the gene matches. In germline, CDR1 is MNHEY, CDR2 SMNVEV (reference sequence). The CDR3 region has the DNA TGTGCCACCTGGACAGGGAAAAATTCACCCCTCCACTTT. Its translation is CATWTGKNSPLHF.

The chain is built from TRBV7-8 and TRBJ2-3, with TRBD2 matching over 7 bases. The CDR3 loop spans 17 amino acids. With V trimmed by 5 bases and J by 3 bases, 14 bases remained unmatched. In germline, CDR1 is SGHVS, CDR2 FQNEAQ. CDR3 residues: CASSGLLAGDGTDTQYF. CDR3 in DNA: TGTGCCAGCAGCGGGCTATTGGCGGGAGACGGTACAGATACGCAGTATTTT. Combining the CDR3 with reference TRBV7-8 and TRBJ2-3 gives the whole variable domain GAGVSQSPRYKVAKRGQDVALRCDPISGHVSLFWYQQALGQGPEFLTYFQNEAQLDKSGLPSDRFFAERPEGSVSTLKIQRTQQEDSAVYLCASSGLLAGDGTDTQYFGPGTRLTVL.

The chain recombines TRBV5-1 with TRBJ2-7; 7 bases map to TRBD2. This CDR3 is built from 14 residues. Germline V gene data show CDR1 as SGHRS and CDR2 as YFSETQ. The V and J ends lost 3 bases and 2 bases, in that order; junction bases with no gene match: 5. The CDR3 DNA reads TGCGCCAGCAGCTCGACTAGCACTACCTACGAGCAGTACTTC. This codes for CASSSTSTTYEQYF.

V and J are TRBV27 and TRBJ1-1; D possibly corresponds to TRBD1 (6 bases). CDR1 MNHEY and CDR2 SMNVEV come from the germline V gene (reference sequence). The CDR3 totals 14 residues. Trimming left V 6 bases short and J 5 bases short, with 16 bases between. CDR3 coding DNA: TGTGCCAGCAGACCGACAGGCGGAATAACTGAAGCTTTCTTT. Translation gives CASRPTGGITEAFF.

Here the CDR3 reads CASSLRGGGLGELFF. DNA for the CDR3: TGTGCCAGCAGCCTAAGAGGGGGGGGGCTCGGGGAGCTGTTTTTT. The J gene is TRBJ2-2, the V gene TRBV25-1, with D possibly matching TRBD2 (7 bases). CDR3 length equals 15 residues. Germline CDR1 MGHDK, CDR2 SYGVNS. The V end was cut by 6 bases, the J end by 7 bases, with 18 bases between.

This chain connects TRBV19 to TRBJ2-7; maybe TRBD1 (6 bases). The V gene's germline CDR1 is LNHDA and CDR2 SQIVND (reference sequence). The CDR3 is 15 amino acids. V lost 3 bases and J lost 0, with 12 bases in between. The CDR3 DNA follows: TGTGCCAGTAGTATCGAGGGGGTCGACTCCTACGAGCAGTACTTC. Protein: CASSIEGVDSYEQYF.

The CDR3 DNA follows: TGCGCCAGCGAGGACAGGGCCGGCTACACCTTC. This gives the protein CASEDRAGYTF. The chain recombines TRBV10-2 with TRBJ1-2; the match to TRBD1 covers 8 bases. V lost 8 bases and J lost 8; bases outside the gene matches: 4. Germline V lookup: CDR1 WSHSY, CDR2 SAAADI. The CDR3 is 11 amino acids.

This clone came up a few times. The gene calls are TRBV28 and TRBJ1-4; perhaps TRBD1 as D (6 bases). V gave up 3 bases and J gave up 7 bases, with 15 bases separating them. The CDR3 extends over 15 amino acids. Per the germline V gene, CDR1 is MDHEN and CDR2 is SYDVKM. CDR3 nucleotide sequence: TGTGCCAGCAGTTTTCGGGTCGGGGACATTGAAAAACTGTTTTTT. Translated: CASSFRVGDIEKLFF.

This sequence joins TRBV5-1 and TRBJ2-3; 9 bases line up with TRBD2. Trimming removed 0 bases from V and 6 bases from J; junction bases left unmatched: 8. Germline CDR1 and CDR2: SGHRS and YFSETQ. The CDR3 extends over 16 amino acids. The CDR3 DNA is TGCGCCAGCAGCTTGGAGGGGACTAGCTCCTACGATACGCAGTATTTT. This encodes CASSLEGTSSYDTQYF.

The CDR3 sequence: CASSLRGTSEEQYF. The CDR3 coding sequence is TGTGCCAGCAGTTTGCGGGGGACTAGCGAGGAGCAGTACTTC. V is TRBV27 and J is TRBJ2-5, with 10 bases fitting TRBD2. CDR3 length: 14 amino acids. CDR1 is MNHEY, CDR2 SMNVEV, per germline (reference sequence). V lost 3 bases to trimming and J lost 11 bases; unmatched junction nucleotides: 9.

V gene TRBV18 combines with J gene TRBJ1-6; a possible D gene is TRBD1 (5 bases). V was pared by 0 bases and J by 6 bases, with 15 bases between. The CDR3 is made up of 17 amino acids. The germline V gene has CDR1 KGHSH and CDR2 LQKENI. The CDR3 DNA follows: TGTGCCAGCTCACCACCCGGGCAGGGAGGACTTAATTCACCCCTCCACTTT. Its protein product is CASSPPGQGGLNSPLHF. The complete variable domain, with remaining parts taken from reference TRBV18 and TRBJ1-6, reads NAGVMQNPRHLVRRRGQEARLRCSPMKGHSHVYWYRQLPEEGLKFMVYLQKENIIDESGMPKERFSAEFPKEGPSILRIQQVVRGDSAAYFCASSPPGQGGLNSPLHFGNGTRLTVT.

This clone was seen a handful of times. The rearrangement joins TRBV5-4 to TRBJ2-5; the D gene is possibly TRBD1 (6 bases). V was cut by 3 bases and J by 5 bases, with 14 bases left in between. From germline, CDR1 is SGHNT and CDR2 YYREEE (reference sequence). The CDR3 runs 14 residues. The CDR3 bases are TGTGCCAGCAGCTCTGACAGGACCGGGGAGACCCAGTACTTC. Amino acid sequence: CASSSDRTGETQYF. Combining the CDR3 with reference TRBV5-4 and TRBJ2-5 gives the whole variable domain ETGVTQSPTHLIKTRGQQVTLRCSSQSGHNTVSWYQQALGQGPQFIFQYYREEENGRGNFPPRFSGLQFPNYSSELNVNALELDDSALYLCASSSDRTGETQYFGPGTRLLVL.

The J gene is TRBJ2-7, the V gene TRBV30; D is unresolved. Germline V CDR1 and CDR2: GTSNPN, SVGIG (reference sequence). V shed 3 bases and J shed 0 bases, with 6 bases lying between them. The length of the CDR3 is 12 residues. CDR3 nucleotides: TGTGCCTGGAGCCTTAGCTCCTACGAGCAGTACTTC. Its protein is CAWSLSSYEQYF. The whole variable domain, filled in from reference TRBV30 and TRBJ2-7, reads SQTIHQWPATLVQPVGSPLSLECTVEGTSNPNLYWYRQAAGRGLQLLFYSVGIGQISSEVPQNLSASRPQDRQFILSSKKLLLSDSGFYLCAWSLSSYEQYFGPGTRLTVT.

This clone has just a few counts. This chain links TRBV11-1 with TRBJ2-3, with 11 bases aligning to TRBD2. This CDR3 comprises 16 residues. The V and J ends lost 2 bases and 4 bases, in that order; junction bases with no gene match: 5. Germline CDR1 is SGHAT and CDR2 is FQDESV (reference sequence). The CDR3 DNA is TGTGCCAGCAGCTTAATTTCTAGCGGGAGGCCAGATACGCAGTATTTT. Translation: CASSLISSGRPDTQYF. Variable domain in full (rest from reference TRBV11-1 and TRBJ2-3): EAEVAQSPRYKITEKSQAVAFWCDPISGHATLYWYRQILGQGPELLVQFQDESVVDDSQLPKDRFSAERLKGVDSTLKIQPAELGDSAMYLCASSLISSGRPDTQYFGPGTRLTVL.

The DNA of the CDR3 is TGTGCCAGCAGCTTACCGGGACAGGGCATCACAGATACGCAGTATTTT. Its translation is CASSLPGQGITDTQYF. V usage is TRBV5-4 and J usage is TRBJ2-3; 9 bases match TRBD1. The CDR3 contains 16 residues. Germline lookup yields CDR1 SGHNT and CDR2 YYREEE (reference sequence). J lost 2 bases, V lost 2 bases, and 6 bases had no gene match.

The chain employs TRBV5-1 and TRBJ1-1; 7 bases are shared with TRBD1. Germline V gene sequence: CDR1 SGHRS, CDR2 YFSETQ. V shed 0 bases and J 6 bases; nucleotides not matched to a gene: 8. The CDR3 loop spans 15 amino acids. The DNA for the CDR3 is TGCGCCAGCAGCTTGGCCCCGGGACAGTACTCTGAAGCTTTCTTT. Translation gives CASSLAPGQYSEAFF.

CDR3 region: CASSFGDGVSYEQYF. The CDR3 DNA follows: TGTGCCAGCAGTTTCGGAGACGGCGTCTCCTACGAGCAGTACTTC. The rearrangement links TRBV27 to TRBJ2-7, with unresolved D. The CDR3 contains 15 residues. Germline values: CDR1 MNHEY, CDR2 SMNVEV (reference sequence). V was pared by 3 bases and J by 0 bases, with 12 bases between.